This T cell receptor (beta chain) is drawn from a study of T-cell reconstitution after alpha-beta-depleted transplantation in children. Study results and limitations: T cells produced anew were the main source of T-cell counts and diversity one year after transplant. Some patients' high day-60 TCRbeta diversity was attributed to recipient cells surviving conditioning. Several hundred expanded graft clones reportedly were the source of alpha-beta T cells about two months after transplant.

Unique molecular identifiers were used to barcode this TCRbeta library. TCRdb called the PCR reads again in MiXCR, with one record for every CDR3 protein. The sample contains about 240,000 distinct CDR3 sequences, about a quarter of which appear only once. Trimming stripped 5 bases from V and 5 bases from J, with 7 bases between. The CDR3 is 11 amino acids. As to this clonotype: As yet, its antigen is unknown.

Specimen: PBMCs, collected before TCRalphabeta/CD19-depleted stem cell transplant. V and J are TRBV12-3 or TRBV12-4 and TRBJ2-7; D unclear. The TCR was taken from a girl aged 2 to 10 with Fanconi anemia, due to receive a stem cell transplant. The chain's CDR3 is CASSPRDEQYF. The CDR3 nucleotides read TGTGCCAGCAGTCCCCGCGACGAGCAGTACTTC.